This TCR beta chain was identified in a study of blood T cell repertoires in COVID-19. Turning to the study itself: The study drew acute and convalescent COVID-19 samples from the United States, Italy and Spain.

Measured with immunoSEQ multiplex PCR; TCRdb has only the in-frame clones, and not every one. The sample gives about 210,000 clones, around four fifths of which show up once; about 5% is in the top ten. V was cut by 4 bases and J by 5 bases, with 17 bases left in between. The CDR3 is 16 residues long. Germline CDR1 reads KGHDR; CDR2 reads SFDVKD. Followed longitudinally, the Seattle patients had been enrolled during active infection. The source material was peripheral blood. This chain links TRBV24-1 with TRBJ2-1; D is possibly TRBD2 (6 bases). The receptor was derived from a woman between 65 and 79 years old with COVID-19, enrolled during active disease. CDR3 loop: CATSESPGLKNNEQFF. DNA of the CDR3: TGTGCCACCAGTGAGTCTCCGGGACTCAAAAACAATGAGCAGTTCTTC.